This TCR beta chain stems from a study of tissue T cells after allogeneic stem cell transplantation. Assay used: immunoSEQ multiplex PCR; TCRdb lists only in-frame clones, some missing. The sample carries 9,800 or so clones, just over 65% recorded once. Study observations and caveats: Motif-based clustering found tissue-specific repertoire signatures shared across patients, though few clones were shared. Anatomically similar tissues had similar TCR repertoires within each patient. In patients and mice, blood and spleen missed much of tissue repertoire.

Between the trimmed V and J ends, which lost 1 base and 5 bases, there was a span of 14 bases. Germline CDR1 and CDR2: LGHDT and YNNKEL (reference sequence). The CDR3 runs to 15 residues. Comparators without hematopoietic cell transplant had other cancers, at least five gastrointestinal samples, and no known gastrointestinal disease. A remark on this clone: Its antigen is not identified.

The clonotype originates from a male donor older than 55 with lung cancer. The chain joins TRBV3-1 (or the pseudogene TRBV3-2) to TRBJ1-2; the D gene is possibly TRBD1 (6 bases). Sequences were derived from tissue from the stomach, sampled at autopsy. The CDR3 DNA follows: TGTGCCAGCAGCCAAGGGGGGGGGCAATCTTATGGCTACACCTTC. This translates into CASSQGGGQSYGYTF.